These 15 T cell receptor beta chains were all obtained from the same sample, sequenced in a study of CD8 T cells in ankylosing spondylitis. TCRdb fed the 5' RACE reads into MiXCR, producing one record per CDR3 protein. The repertoire holds about 360,000 distinct CDR3 sequences, roughly 20% seen once, with roughly 13% in the top ten. The sequenced sample consisted of blood, either unsorted or a sorted T cell fraction (not recorded which). These receptors all come from a male donor with ankylosing spondylitis or in good health (not recorded which).

The genes are TRBV28 and TRBJ2-3, with a possible D match to TRBD2 (7 bases). Trimming took 3 bases from V and 2 from J, leaving 15 bases between them. CDR1 and CDR2 from the germline V gene are MDHEN and SYDVKM. This CDR3 is 16 amino acids long. The CDR3 spells CASSFPVGGATDTQYF. The CDR3 nucleotides are TGTGCCAGCAGTTTCCCTGTTGGGGGGGCCACAGATACGCAGTATTTT.

This chain uses TRBV6-5 with TRBJ2-1; 11 nucleotides line up with TRBD1. Germline assignment: CDR1 MNHEY and CDR2 SVGAGI. CDR3 length equals 15 residues. V was clipped by 2 bases and J by 8 bases; unmatched bases: 5. The CDR3 bases are TGTGCCAGCAGTTACCGGACAGGGGGCGGAGATGAGCAGTTCTTC. This translates into CASSYRTGGGDEQFF.

This clonotype turned up a few times. The genes are TRBV5-4 and TRBJ2-3; 10 bases line up with TRBD1. The V gene's germline CDR1 is SGHNT and CDR2 YYREEE (reference sequence). V lost 5 bases and J lost 0; bases outside the gene matches: 6. The CDR3 spans 16 residues. The CDR3 protein is CASRQGTGVSTDTQYF. CDR3 coding DNA: TGTGCCAGCAGGCAAGGGACAGGGGTAAGCACAGATACGCAGTATTTT.

Many counts were recorded for this clonotype. The chain couples TRBV7-9 to TRBJ2-1, with D hard to call. The CDR3 is 13 residues long. The V and J ends lost 1 base and 7 bases respectively, with 8 bases between them. Germline V CDR1 and CDR2: SEHNR, FQNEAQ (reference sequence). In DNA, the CDR3 is TGTGCCAGCAGCTTAGTTTTGGAGAATGAGCAGTTCTTC. Its protein is CASSLVLENEQFF.

This clonotype occurred a few times. The chain links TRBV29-1 to TRBJ2-7, with 8 bases identical to TRBD1. J gave up 1 base and V 5 bases, and 1 base lay outside the gene matches. The CDR3 consists of 12 residues. Germline CDR1 SQVTM, CDR2 ANQGSEA. The CDR3 DNA reads as TGCAGCGTTCGACAGGGGTCCTACGAGCAGTACTTC. As protein: CSVRQGSYEQYF.

This clonotype was detected ten times or more. V usage is TRBV7-9 and J usage is TRBJ2-2, with no clear D. The germline V gene encodes CDR1 SEHNR and CDR2 FQNEAQ (reference sequence). V lost 0 bases and J 4 bases, leaving 3 bases between the germline ends. The CDR3 length is 13 residues. CDR3 region: CASSLALTGELFF. CDR3 bases: TGTGCCAGCAGCTTAGCTCTCACCGGGGAGCTGTTTTTT.

The sample holds a few counts of this clonotype. CDR3 bases: TGCAGCGTTGGTGAGGGACCTCCCTACGAGCAGTACTTC. Its protein product is CSVGEGPPYEQYF. The chain carries TRBV29-1 and TRBJ2-7; either TRBD1 or TRBD2 may fit D (5 bases each). V was clipped by 4 bases and J by 2 bases, with 12 bases between them. This CDR3 comprises 13 residues. The V gene's germline CDR1 is SQVTM and CDR2 ANQGSEA.

V is TRBV27 and J is TRBJ2-1; the D is unclear. CDR1 and CDR2 from the germline V gene are MNHEY and SMNVEV (reference sequence). This CDR3 spans 14 amino acids. The V gene lost 6 bases and the J gene lost 0 bases, with 9 bases spanning the gap. For the CDR3, the DNA is TGTGCCAGCAGAGAACTCTTCTCCTACAATGAGCAGTTCTTC. Translating gives CASRELFSYNEQFF.

The V gene is TRBV10-3, the J gene TRBJ2-5, with D unclear. Trimming took off 0 bases at V and 2 bases at J, with 7 bases between the two ends. CDR3 size: 14 residues. CDR1 is ENHRY, CDR2 SYGVKD, per germline. The CDR3 DNA reads as TGTGCCATCAGTGAGTCTCACAGACAAGAGACCCAGTACTTC. Its translation: CAISESHRQETQYF.

In this sample, this clonotype turned up a few times. This rearrangement joins TRBV29-1 to TRBJ2-2; 8 nucleotides line up with TRBD1. V shed 7 bases and J 2 bases; nucleotides not matched to a gene: 3. Per germline, CDR1 SQVTM and CDR2 ANQGSEA. The CDR3 is 13 amino acids. The chain's CDR3 is CSAGQENTGELFF. Here the CDR3 DNA reads TGCAGCGCGGGACAGGAAAACACCGGGGAGCTGTTTTTT.

This clonotype was observed a few times. The V and J genes are TRBV30 and TRBJ1-4, with D possibly TRBD1 on 5 matching bases. With 0 bases removed from V and 5 bases from J, the gap between germline ends came to 13 bases. This CDR3 contains 15 residues. The V gene's germline CDR1 is GTSNPN and CDR2 SVGIG (reference sequence). The CDR3 sequence is CAWSVVGELNEKLFF. The CDR3 bases are TGTGCCTGGAGTGTCGTGGGGGAGCTCAATGAAAAACTGTTTTTT.

This clonotype has just a few counts. CDR3 nucleotides: TGTGCCAGCAGCCACTCGATGAACACTGAAGCTTTCTTT. It is translated as CASSHSMNTEAFF. J is TRBJ1-1 and V is TRBV3-1; D remains unclear. This CDR3 comprises 13 residues. Germline CDR1 is LGHDT and CDR2 is YNNKEL (reference sequence). The V and J ends lost 3 bases and 0 bases respectively, with 5 bases between them.

V usage is TRBV6-5 and J usage is TRBJ1-6; D is unclear. Deletions cut 0 bases from V and 5 bases from J, with 5 bases between. The CDR3 has 14 residues. The germline gives CDR1 MNHEY, CDR2 SVGAGI. The CDR3 here is CASSYSADNSPLHF. DNA for the CDR3: TGTGCCAGCAGTTACTCGGCCGATAATTCACCCCTCCACTTT.

This rearrangement joins TRBV12-3 or TRBV12-4 to TRBJ2-1, with a tentative D call TRBD1 (6 bases). Trimming pared 8 bases from V and 8 bases from J, leaving 25 bases between. CDR3 length: 16 residues. The CDR3 reads CASGPTLTDSLDEQFF. The CDR3 DNA sequence: TGTGCCAGCGGTCCCACTCTGACGGACAGTCTAGATGAGCAGTTCTTC.

The chain combines TRBV7-8 with TRBJ2-3; 7 bases map to TRBD2. J was trimmed by 6 bases and V by 5 bases; bases with no gene match: 11. Germline CDR1 and CDR2: SGHVS and FQNEAQ. The CDR3 runs to 15 residues. The CDR3 loop is CASSAGTTAADTQYF. The CDR3 nucleotides read TGTGCCAGCAGCGCCGGGACTACTGCGGCCGATACGCAGTATTTT.